This TCR beta chain stems from a study of cytomegalovirus exposure and HLA in healthy donors. 60 Vbeta and 13 Jbeta primers were used in PCR. Clones were sequenced by immunoSEQ multiplex PCR, and TCRdb holds only the in-frame ones, with some missing. The sample lists roughly 200,000 clones; more than 65% were seen once. This receptor was taken from a middle-aged man in good health and CMV-seropositive. The specimen sequenced was PBMCs.

CDR3 DNA: TGTGCCAGTAGTGCTAGCGGGTCTAGCACAGATACGCAGTATTTT. This translates into CASSASGSSTDTQYF. The J gene is TRBJ2-3, the V gene TRBV19; TRBD2 agrees at 8 bases. The germline V gene has CDR1 LNHDA and CDR2 SQIVND (reference sequence). CDR3 length: 15 amino acids. Germline trimming cut 5 bases from V and 0 bases from J; bases unmatched to any gene: 4.